This T cell receptor beta chain was documented in a study of blood T cells in healthy people across ages. The authors ran a second PCR of 7 to 11 cycles using a sample-barcoded 5' primer and a J-beta primer mix. Each sample yielded at least 3 million CDR3-containing paired-end reads. One entry per CDR3 protein, called by TCRdb with MiXCR from the 5' RACE reads. The profile covers about 620,000 distinct CDR3 sequences, with roughly half appearing a single time and around an eighth taken by the ten largest. The CDR3 sequence is 15 residues long. V lost 6 bases to trimming and J lost 4 bases, with 18 bases between them. Looked up from germline, CDR1 is SGHRS and CDR2 is YFSETQ. This clonotype was detected only once.

The chain joins TRBV5-1 to TRBJ2-3; no reliable D call. The sequencing input was blood. This TCR was recovered from a woman older than 75 in good health. Written as DNA, the CDR3 is TGCGCCAGCAACCCGATCTCCCGAACCTCAGATACGCAGTATTTT. Encoded protein: CASNPISRTSDTQYF.